A single T cell receptor (beta chain) is shown here with its context. TCRdb's table, derived via immunoSEQ multiplex PCR, lists solely in-frame clones and lacks some. The data hold more than 65,000 clones, with 70% to 90% observed a single time. These data are taken from a study of control samples from healthy donors and cancer patients. Specimen: PBMCs. This sequence was found in a woman aged 55-75 years with head and neck cancer.

The CDR3 coding sequence is TGTGCCAGCAGTTCGTTCAGCGCCTCGGGGCAGTACTTC. Amino acid sequence: CASSSFSASGQYF. This rearrangement joins TRBV28 to TRBJ2-7; D unclear. Per the germline V gene, CDR1 is MDHEN and CDR2 is SYDVKM. This CDR3 contains 13 residues. The germline V and J ends were trimmed by 4 bases and 9 bases, with 16 bases remaining between them.